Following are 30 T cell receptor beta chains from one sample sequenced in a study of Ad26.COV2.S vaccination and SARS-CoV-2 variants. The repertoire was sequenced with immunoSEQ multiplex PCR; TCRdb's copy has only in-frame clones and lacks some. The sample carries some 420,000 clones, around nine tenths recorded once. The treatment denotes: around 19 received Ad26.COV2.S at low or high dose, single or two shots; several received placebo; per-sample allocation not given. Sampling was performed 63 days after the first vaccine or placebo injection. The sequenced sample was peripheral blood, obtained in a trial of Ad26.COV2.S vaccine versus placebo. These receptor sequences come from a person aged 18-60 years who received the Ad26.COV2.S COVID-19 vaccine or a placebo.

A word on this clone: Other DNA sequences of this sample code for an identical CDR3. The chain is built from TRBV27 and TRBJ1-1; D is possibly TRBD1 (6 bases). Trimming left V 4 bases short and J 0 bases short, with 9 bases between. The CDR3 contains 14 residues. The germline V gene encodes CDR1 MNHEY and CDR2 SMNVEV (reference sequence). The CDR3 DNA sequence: TGTGCCAGCAGTTGGGGGGGCCTGAACACTGAAGCTTTCTTT. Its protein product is CASSWGGLNTEAFF.

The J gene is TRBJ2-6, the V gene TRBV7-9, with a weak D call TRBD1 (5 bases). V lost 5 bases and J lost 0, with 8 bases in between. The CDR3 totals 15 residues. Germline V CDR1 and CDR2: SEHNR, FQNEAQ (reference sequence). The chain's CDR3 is CASSQTVSGANVLTF. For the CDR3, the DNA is TGTGCCAGCAGCCAGACAGTCTCTGGGGCCAACGTCCTGACTTTC.

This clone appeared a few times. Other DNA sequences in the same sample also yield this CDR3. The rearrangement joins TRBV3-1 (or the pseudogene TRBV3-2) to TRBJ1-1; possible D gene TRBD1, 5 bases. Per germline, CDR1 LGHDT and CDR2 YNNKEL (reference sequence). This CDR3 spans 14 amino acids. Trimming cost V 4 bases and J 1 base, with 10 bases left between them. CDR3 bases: TGTGCCAGCAGCCCTCAAACAGGGAACACTGAAGCTTTCTTT. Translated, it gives CASSPQTGNTEAFF.

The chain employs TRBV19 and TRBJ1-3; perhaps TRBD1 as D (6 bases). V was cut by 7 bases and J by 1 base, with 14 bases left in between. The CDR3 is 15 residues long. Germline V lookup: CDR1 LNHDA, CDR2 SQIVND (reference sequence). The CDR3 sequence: CASTDPQGSGNTIYF. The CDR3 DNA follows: TGTGCCAGTACCGACCCTCAGGGGTCTGGAAACACCATATATTTT.

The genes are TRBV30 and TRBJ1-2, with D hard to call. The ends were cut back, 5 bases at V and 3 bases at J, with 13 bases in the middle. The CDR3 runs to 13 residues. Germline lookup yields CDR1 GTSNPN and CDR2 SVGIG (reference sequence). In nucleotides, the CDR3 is TGTGCCTGGGACCCATCGGGGTACTATGGCTACACCTTC. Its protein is CAWDPSGYYGYTF.

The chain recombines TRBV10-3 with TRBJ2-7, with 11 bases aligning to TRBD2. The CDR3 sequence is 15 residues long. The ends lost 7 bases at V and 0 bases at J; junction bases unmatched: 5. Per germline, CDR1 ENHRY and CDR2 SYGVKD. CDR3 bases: TGTGCCATCATGGCTAGCGGGGGGAACTCCTACGAGCAGTACTTC. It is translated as CAIMASGGNSYEQYF.

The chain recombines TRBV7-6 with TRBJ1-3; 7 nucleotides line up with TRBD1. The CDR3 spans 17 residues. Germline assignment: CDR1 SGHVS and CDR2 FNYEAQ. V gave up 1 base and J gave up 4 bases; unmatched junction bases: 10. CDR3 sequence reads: CASSLVTLRTGGNTIYF. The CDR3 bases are TGTGCCAGCAGCTTAGTAACCCTCAGGACAGGAGGAAACACCATATATTTT.

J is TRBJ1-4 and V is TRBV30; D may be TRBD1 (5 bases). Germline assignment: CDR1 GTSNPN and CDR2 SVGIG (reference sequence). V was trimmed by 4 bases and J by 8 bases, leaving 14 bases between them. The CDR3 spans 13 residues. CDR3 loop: CAWMGRAREKLFF. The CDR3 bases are TGTGCCTGGATGGGCAGGGCCAGAGAAAAACTGTTTTTT.

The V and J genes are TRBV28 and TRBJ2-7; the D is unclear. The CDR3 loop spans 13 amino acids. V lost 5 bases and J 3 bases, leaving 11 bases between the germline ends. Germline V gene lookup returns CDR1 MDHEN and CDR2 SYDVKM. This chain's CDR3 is CASSLPRNYEQYF. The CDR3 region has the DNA TGTGCCAGCAGTCTCCCCCGGAACTACGAGCAGTACTTC.

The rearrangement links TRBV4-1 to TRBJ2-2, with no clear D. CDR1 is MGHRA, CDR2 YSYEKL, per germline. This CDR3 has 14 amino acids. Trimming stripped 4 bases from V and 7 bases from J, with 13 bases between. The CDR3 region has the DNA TGCGCCAGCAGCCCCCGGTCCCGGAGCGGGGAGCTGTTTTTT. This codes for CASSPRSRSGELFF.

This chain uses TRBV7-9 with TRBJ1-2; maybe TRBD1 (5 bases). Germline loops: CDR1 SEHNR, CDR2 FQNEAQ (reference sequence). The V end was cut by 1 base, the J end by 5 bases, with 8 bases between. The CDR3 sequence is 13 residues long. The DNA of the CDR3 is TGTGCCAGCAGCTTAGGACAGTCTTATGGCTACACCTTC. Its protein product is CASSLGQSYGYTF.

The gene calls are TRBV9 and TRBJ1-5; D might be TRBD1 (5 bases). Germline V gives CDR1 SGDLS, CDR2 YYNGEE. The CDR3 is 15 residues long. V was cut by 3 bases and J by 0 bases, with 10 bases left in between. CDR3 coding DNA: TGTGCCAGCAGCGAAGACAGAAATAGCAATCAGCCCCAGCATTTT. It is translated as CASSEDRNSNQPQHF.

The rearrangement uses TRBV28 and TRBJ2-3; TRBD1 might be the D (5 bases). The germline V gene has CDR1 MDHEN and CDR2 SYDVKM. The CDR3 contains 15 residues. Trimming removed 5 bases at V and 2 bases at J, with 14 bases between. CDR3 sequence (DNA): TGTGCCAGCAGTCGCGGACAACACAACACAGATACGCAGTATTTT. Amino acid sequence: CASSRGQHNTDTQYF.

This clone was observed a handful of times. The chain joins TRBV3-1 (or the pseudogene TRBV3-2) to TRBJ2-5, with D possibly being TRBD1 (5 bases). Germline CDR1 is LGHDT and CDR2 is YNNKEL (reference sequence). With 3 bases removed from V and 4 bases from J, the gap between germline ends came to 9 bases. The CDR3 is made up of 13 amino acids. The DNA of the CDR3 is TGTGCCAGCAGCCAGGGAAGGGGAGAGACCCAGTACTTC. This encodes CASSQGRGETQYF.

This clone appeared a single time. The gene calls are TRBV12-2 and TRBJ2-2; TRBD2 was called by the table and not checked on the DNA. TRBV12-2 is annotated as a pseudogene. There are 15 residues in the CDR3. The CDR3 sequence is CASRFLGTNTGELFF. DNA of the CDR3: TGTGCAAGTCGCTTCCTCGGGACGAACACCGGGGAGCTGTTTTTT.

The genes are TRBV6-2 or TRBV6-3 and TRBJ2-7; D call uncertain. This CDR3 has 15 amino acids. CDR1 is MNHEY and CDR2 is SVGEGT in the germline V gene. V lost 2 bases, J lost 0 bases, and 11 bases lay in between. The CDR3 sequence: CASSYKQVHSYEQYF. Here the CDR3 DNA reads TGTGCCAGCAGTTACAAGCAGGTACACTCCTACGAGCAGTACTTC.

In DNA, the CDR3 is TGTGCCAGCAGCTTTCGGGACAGATACACCGGGGAGCTGTTTTTT. It encodes CASSFRDRYTGELFF. The chain links TRBV5-4 to TRBJ2-2, with TRBD1 matching 7 bases. V shed 2 bases, J shed 3 bases, and the junction held 4 bases outside the gene matches. CDR3 length equals 15 residues. Germline loops: CDR1 SGHNT, CDR2 YYREEE (reference sequence). Variable domain in full (rest from reference TRBV5-4 and TRBJ2-2): ETGVTQSPTHLIKTRGQQVTLRCSSQSGHNTVSWYQQALGQGPQFIFQYYREEENGRGNFPPRFSGLQFPNYSSELNVNALELDDSALYLCASSFRDRYTGELFFGEGSRLTVL.

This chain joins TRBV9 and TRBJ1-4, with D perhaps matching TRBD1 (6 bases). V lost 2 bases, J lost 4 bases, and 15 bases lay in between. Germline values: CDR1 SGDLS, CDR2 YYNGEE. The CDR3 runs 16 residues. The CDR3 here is CASSVTGGQGNEKLFF. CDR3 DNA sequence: TGTGCCAGCAGCGTCACCGGGGGGCAGGGTAATGAAAAACTGTTTTTT.

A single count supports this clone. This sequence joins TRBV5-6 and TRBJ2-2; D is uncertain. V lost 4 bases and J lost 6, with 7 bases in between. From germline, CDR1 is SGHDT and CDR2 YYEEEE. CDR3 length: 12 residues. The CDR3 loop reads CASSLSAGELFF. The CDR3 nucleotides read TGTGCCAGCAGCCTTTCTGCCGGGGAGCTGTTTTTT.

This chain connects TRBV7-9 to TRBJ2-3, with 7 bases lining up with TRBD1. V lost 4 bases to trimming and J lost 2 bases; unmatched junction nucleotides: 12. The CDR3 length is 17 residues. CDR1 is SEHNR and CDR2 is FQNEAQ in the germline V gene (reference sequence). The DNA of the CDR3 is TGTGCCAGCAGCTACCCCACAAGACAGGGCCCCACAGATACGCAGTATTTT. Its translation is CASSYPTRQGPTDTQYF.

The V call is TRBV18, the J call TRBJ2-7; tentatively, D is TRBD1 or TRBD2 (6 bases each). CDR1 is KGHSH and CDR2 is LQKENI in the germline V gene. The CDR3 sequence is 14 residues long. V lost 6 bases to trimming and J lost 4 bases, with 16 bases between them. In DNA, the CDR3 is TGTGCCAGCTCGCTCTTACAGGGAGGATACGAGCAGTACTTC. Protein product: CASSLLQGGYEQYF.

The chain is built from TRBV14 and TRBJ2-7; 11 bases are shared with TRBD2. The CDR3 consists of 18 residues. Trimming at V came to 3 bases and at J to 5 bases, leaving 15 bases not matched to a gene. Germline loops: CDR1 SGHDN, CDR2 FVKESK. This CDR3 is CASSHKRLSGGVPDEQYF. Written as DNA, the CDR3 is TGTGCCAGCAGCCATAAAAGACTTAGCGGGGGGGTACCGGACGAGCAGTACTTC.

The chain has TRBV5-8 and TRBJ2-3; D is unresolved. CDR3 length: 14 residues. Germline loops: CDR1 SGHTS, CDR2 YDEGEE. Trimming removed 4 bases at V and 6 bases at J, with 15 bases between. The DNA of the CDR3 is TGTGCCAGCAGCCACTTGTCCGGTGGGGATACGCAGTATTTT. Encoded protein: CASSHLSGGDTQYF.

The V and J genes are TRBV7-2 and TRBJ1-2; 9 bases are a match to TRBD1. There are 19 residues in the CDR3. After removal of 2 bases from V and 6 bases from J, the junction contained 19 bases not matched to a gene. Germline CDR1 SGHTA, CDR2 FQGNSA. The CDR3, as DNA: TGTGCCAGCAGCTTACCTCGCCGGGGACAGGGATTCGAGAAAGATGGCTACACCTTC. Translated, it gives CASSLPRRGQGFEKDGYTF.

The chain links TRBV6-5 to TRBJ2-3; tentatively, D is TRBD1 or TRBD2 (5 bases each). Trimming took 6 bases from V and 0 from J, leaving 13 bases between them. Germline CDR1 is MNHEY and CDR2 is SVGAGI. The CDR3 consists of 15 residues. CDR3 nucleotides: TGTGCCAGCAGACTGAAGGGACCGAGCACAGATACGCAGTATTTT. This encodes CASRLKGPSTDTQYF.

The CDR3 protein is CAWSYGGINQPQHF. CDR3 DNA: TGTGCCTGGAGTTACGGCGGAATAAATCAGCCCCAGCATTTT. The V gene is TRBV30, the J gene TRBJ1-5; no definite D call. The CDR3 consists of 14 residues. CDR1 GTSNPN and CDR2 SVGIG come from the germline V gene (reference sequence). V lost 2 bases and J 4 bases, leaving 12 bases between the germline ends.

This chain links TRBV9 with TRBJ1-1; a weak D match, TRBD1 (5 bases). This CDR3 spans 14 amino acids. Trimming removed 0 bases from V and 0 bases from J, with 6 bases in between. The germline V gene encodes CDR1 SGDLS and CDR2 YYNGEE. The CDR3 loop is CASSVGQLNTEAFF. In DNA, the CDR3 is TGTGCCAGCAGCGTAGGACAGCTGAACACTGAAGCTTTCTTT.

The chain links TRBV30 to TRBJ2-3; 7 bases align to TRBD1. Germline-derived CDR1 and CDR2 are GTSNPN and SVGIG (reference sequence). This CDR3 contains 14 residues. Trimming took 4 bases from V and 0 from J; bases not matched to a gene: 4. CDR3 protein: CAWTNRGSTDTQYF. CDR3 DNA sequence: TGTGCCTGGACAAACAGGGGTAGCACAGATACGCAGTATTTT.

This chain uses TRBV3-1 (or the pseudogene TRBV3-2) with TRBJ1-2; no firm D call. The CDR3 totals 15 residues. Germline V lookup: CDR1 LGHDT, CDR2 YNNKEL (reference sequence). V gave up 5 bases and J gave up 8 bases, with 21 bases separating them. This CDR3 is CASSDIMGRPPGYTF. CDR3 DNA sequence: TGTGCCAGCAGCGACATCATGGGGAGACCCCCGGGCTACACCTTC.

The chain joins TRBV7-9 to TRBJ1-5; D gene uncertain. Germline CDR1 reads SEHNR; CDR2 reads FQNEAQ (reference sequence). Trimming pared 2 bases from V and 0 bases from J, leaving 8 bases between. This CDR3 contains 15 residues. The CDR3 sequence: CASSLSGHSNQPQHF. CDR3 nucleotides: TGTGCCAGCAGCTTATCGGGCCATAGCAATCAGCCCCAGCATTTT.